Here is one T cell receptor beta chain with its context. The sample originates from a study of response to subunit inactivated influenza vaccine. This CDR3 is built from 13 residues. With V trimmed by 9 bases and J by 5 bases, 8 bases remained unmatched. CDR1 is KGHDR and CDR2 is SFDVKD in the germline V gene. TCRdb redid the calling of the RT-PCR reads with MiXCR, one entry per CDR3 protein. This sample has 150,000 to 200,000 distinct CDR3 sequences, with over 9.5% found just once. These data were also filed under a second study, of T cells expressing NK-cell markers. This second study notes: UMI-tagged 5'RACE template switching yielded the TCR beta cDNA. The eight sequenced donors comprised seven who were HCMV-seropositive and one who was seronegative. Several donors showed these clonotypes also leading the CD3+CD56-NKG2C+ fraction.

The V and J genes are TRBV24-1 and TRBJ2-7, with 8 nucleotides matching TRBD1. The clonotype comes from a man aged 45-65 years who received an inactivated influenza vaccine. Here the sequenced sample was CD8+ T cells sorted from PBMCs, taken 12 days after vaccination. The CDR3 DNA reads TGTGCCACCTCGAGGACAGGGTCCCACGAGCAGTACTTC. It encodes CATSRTGSHEQYF.